This TCR delta chain is from a study of Vδ1+ human thymocytes. Overall study results and limits: Thymic TRG and TRD repertoires appeared highly polyclonal, with Gaussian CDR3 length distributions.

Extracted RNA was reverse transcribed into cDNA. The CDR3 regions were amplified by multiplex PCR from V-gene primers to a constant-region primer. TCRdb used CATT to re-call clones from the multiplex PCR reads. The sample includes 80,000 or so delta-chain clones, 30% to 40% of them seen just once. The CDR3 contains 21 residues. Trimming cost V 5 bases and J 6 bases; bases outside gene matches: 25. The germline V gene has CDR1 TSWWSYY and CDR2 QGS. Worth noting for this clone: The target antigen is unknown.

The V and J genes are TRDV1 and TRDJ1, with 12 bases that match TRDD3. The clonotype was recovered from a boy younger than two who had congenital heart surgery. Sequenced: Vdelta1+ gamma-delta thymocytes from the thymus. Subset meaning: FACS-sorted CD3+ TCRalphabeta- TCRVdelta1+ TCRVdelta2- thymocytes. Here the CDR3 reads CALGRVESPLGDTSSGNKLIF. The CDR3, as DNA: TGTGCTCTTGGGAGGGTGGAATCCCCACTGGGGGATACCTCGAGTGGGAATAAACTCATCTTT.